This entry lists 32 T cell receptor beta chains sequenced from one sample in a study of OX40 agonist ivuxolimab in advanced cancers. Generated by immunoSEQ multiplex PCR, the TCRdb table keeps only in-frame clones and is missing some. The table shows just under 100,000 clones, with approximately 93% occurring only once. Specimen: CD4+ or CD8+ T cells sorted from blood, collected in a trial of the OX40 agonist ivuxolimab. Receptors were obtained from an adult with an advanced solid tumor such as melanoma, head and neck, liver or kidney cancer.

CDR3 amino acids: CASSPPGMSTDTQYF. CDR3 DNA sequence: TGTGCCAGCAGCCCCCCGGGAATGAGCACAGATACGCAGTATTTT. The chain has TRBV9 and TRBJ2-3, with D possibly being TRBD2 (5 bases). The CDR3 covers 15 residues. With 4 bases removed from V and 0 bases from J, the gap between germline ends came to 12 bases. Germline assignment: CDR1 SGDLS and CDR2 YYNGEE.

The gene calls are TRBV9 and TRBJ2-5, with D possibly matching TRBD2 (7 bases). The CDR3 is 16 amino acids. Trimming took off 4 bases at V and 5 bases at J, with 21 bases between the two ends. CDR1 and CDR2 from the germline V gene are SGDLS and YYNGEE. The CDR3 DNA reads as TGTGCCAGCAGCCCCACAGCGAGGGGGGGCTGGGAGACCCAGTACTTC. This encodes CASSPTARGGWETQYF.

This chain connects TRBV18 to TRBJ2-4; D call uncertain. The CDR3 has 15 amino acids. Germline CDR1 and CDR2: KGHSH and LQKENI. The V end lost 4 bases, the J end lost 2 bases, and 12 bases lay between the germline ends. The DNA for the CDR3 is TGTGCCAGCTCACTACGGACGGCAACCAAAAACATTCAGTACTTC. Translation gives CASSLRTATKNIQYF.

This clone was detected only a few times. The chain recombines TRBV6-6 with TRBJ2-1; D may correspond to TRBD1 or TRBD2 (5 bases each). The germline CDR1 and CDR2 sequences are MNHNY and SVGAGI (reference sequence). V was trimmed by 4 bases and J by 6 bases, leaving 13 bases between them. The CDR3 length is 14 residues. The CDR3 sequence: CASSFGIGANEQFF. The CDR3 nucleotides read TGTGCCAGCAGTTTCGGGATTGGGGCCAATGAGCAGTTCTTC.

J is TRBJ1-1 and V is TRBV7-2; D is undetermined. Trimming stripped 3 bases from V and 7 bases from J, with 12 bases between. The CDR3 has 13 amino acids. CDR1 is SGHTA, CDR2 FQGNSA, per germline. CDR3 nucleotides: TGTGCCAGCAGCTTCGTGGGGTCAGGTGAAGCTTTCTTT. Translating it yields CASSFVGSGEAFF.

The chain combines TRBV9 with TRBJ1-2; the match to TRBD1 covers 9 bases. The CDR3 is made up of 16 amino acids. V dropped 0 bases and J dropped 8; count of bases not matched to a gene: 11. The germline V gene encodes CDR1 SGDLS and CDR2 YYNGEE. CDR3 in DNA: TGTGCCAGCAGCGTAGGTTCGGGACAGGGTCCCGTCGGCTACACCTTC. This codes for CASSVGSGQGPVGYTF.

The genes are TRBV7-2 and TRBJ1-3; possibly TRBD1 for D (5 bases). Per germline, CDR1 SGHTA and CDR2 FQGNSA. The V gene lost 3 bases and the J gene lost 8 bases, with 14 bases spanning the gap. The CDR3 runs 14 residues. The CDR3 is CASSLGGMVYTIYF. DNA for the CDR3: TGTGCCAGCAGCTTGGGGGGGATGGTTTACACCATATATTTT.

This clone showed up just a few times. The CDR3 DNA is TGTGCCTGGAGTGTAATTACAGGGGACACTGAAGCTTTCTTT. Translation gives CAWSVITGDTEAFF. The chain is built from TRBV30 and TRBJ1-1, with 7 bases fitting TRBD1. Germline V gives CDR1 GTSNPN, CDR2 SVGIG (reference sequence). With V trimmed by 0 bases and J by 3 bases, 4 bases remained unmatched. The CDR3 loop spans 14 amino acids.

The genes are TRBV4-1 and TRBJ1-2; maybe TRBD1 (5 bases). V lost 4 bases and J 4 bases, leaving 16 bases between the germline ends. Germline V lookup: CDR1 MGHRA, CDR2 YSYEKL. The CDR3 has 15 residues. The CDR3 region is CASSPGRGWSYGYTF. In DNA, the CDR3 is TGCGCCAGCAGCCCCGGGCGGGGCTGGAGCTATGGCTACACCTTC.

CDR3 region: CASSVGANHIDTIYF. DNA of the CDR3: TGTGCCAGCAGCGTAGGGGCCAACCATATAGACACCATATATTTT. J is TRBJ1-3 and V is TRBV9; D unclear. CDR1 is SGDLS and CDR2 is YYNGEE in the germline V gene. This CDR3 is built from 15 residues. V lost 0 bases and J lost 8, with 15 bases in between. Complete variable domain (other parts from reference TRBV9 and TRBJ1-3): DSGVTQTPKHLITATGQRVTLRCSPRSGDLSVYWYQQSLDQGLQFLIQYYNGEERAKGNILERFSAQQFPDLHSELNLSSLELGDSALYFCASSVGANHIDTIYFGEGSWLTVV.

The DNA of the CDR3 is TGTGCCAGCAGGTCAGGGAAGGGCACTGAAGCTTTCTTT. Translating it yields CASRSGKGTEAFF. The chain recombines TRBV6-5 with TRBJ1-1, with a tentative D call TRBD1 (5 bases). Between the trimmed V and J ends, which lost 6 bases and 4 bases, there was a span of 12 bases. The CDR3 length is 13 residues. Germline CDR1 and CDR2: MNHEY and SVGAGI.

The J gene is TRBJ2-7, the V gene TRBV4-1, with D perhaps TRBD1 or TRBD2 (5 bases each). The length of the CDR3 is 17 residues. The V gene lost 1 base and the J gene lost 3 bases, with 19 bases spanning the gap. From germline, CDR1 is MGHRA and CDR2 YSYEKL. In DNA form, the CDR3 reads TGCGCCAGCAGCCAAGGTGGGTTGAGGGGAAAATTCTACGAGCAGTACTTC. As protein: CASSQGGLRGKFYEQYF.

The rearrangement joins TRBV4-3 to TRBJ1-6, with D possibly being TRBD1 (5 bases). Germline V CDR1 and CDR2: LGHNA, YSLEER. CDR3 length equals 15 residues. The ends were cut back, 2 bases at V and 14 bases at J, with 19 bases in the middle. CDR3 loop: CASSQQGIPAEALHF. Written as DNA, the CDR3 is TGCGCCAGCAGCCAACAGGGTATCCCAGCCGAGGCCCTCCACTTT.

The chain links TRBV18 to TRBJ1-4, with a tentative D call TRBD1 (6 bases). The V end lost 6 bases, the J end lost 5 bases, and 10 bases lay between the germline ends. The germline CDR1 and CDR2 sequences are KGHSH and LQKENI. The CDR3 is 13 amino acids. CDR3 in amino acids: CASSQGQNEKLFF. CDR3 coding DNA: TGTGCCAGCTCTCAGGGGCAAAATGAAAAACTGTTTTTT.

The V gene is TRBV7-6, the J gene TRBJ2-7; D tentatively reads TRBD1 or TRBD2 (5 bases each). The CDR3 is made up of 15 amino acids. Germline V gives CDR1 SGHVS, CDR2 FNYEAQ. Trimming removed 0 bases at V and 1 base at J, with 10 bases between. The CDR3 region has the DNA TGTGCCAGCAGCTTAGCGGGGGACCTTTCCTACGAGCAGTACTTC. The encoded protein is CASSLAGDLSYEQYF.

The DNA of the CDR3 is TGCAGCGTTGAAGAGGGGGGCTCTGGGGCCAACGTCCTGACTTTC. This codes for CSVEEGGSGANVLTF. This chain connects TRBV29-1 to TRBJ2-6; possible D gene TRBD2, 6 bases. The CDR3 covers 15 residues. The V and J ends lost 0 bases and 0 bases respectively, with 6 bases between them. CDR1 and CDR2 (germline): SQVTM, ANQGSEA. Variable domain in full (rest from reference TRBV29-1 and TRBJ2-6): SAVISQKPSRDICQRGTSLTIQCQVDSQVTMMFWYRQQPGQSLTLIATANQGSEATYESGFVIDKFPISRPNLTFSTLTVSNMSPEDSSIYLCSVEEGGSGANVLTFGAGSRLTVL.

The DNA for the CDR3 is TGTGCCACTCGATTAACTGCCGGACCTAACACCGGGGAGCTGTTTTTT. Amino acid sequence: CATRLTAGPNTGELFF. The V gene is TRBV5-6, the J gene TRBJ2-2; D remains unclear. This CDR3 spans 16 amino acids. Germline V gives CDR1 SGHDT, CDR2 YYEEEE. V lost 9 bases and J 2 bases, leaving 20 bases between the germline ends.

The rearrangement joins TRBV28 to TRBJ2-6; D possibly corresponds to TRBD2 (6 bases). Trimming took off 3 bases at V and 2 bases at J, with 8 bases between the two ends. The CDR3 sequence is 15 residues long. Germline CDR1 MDHEN, CDR2 SYDVKM. CDR3 sequence (DNA): TGTGCCAGCAGTTTGGGGGGAACTGGGGCCAACGTCCTGACTTTC. Its translation is CASSLGGTGANVLTF.

This clone is deemed medium-sized (0.01 to 0.1%). The chain uses TRBV28 and TRBJ2-7, with D possibly TRBD2 on 6 matching bases. This CDR3 has 13 amino acids. The germline V and J ends were trimmed by 8 bases and 5 bases, with 16 bases remaining between them. CDR1 is MDHEN and CDR2 is SYDVKM in the germline V gene. The CDR3 spells CASRPGGRHEQYF. In DNA form, the CDR3 reads TGTGCCAGCCGACCTGGAGGGCGGCACGAGCAGTACTTC.

The J gene is TRBJ2-6, the V gene TRBV19, with 15 bases lining up with TRBD2. V lost 6 bases, J lost 0 bases, and 6 bases stayed unmatched. This CDR3 has 19 residues. Per germline, CDR1 LNHDA and CDR2 SQIVND (reference sequence). This CDR3 reads CASRGTSGRYRSGANVLTF. In DNA form, the CDR3 reads TGTGCCAGTAGAGGGACTAGCGGGAGGTACCGCTCTGGGGCCAACGTCCTGACTTTC.

The chain is built from TRBV12-5 and TRBJ2-1, with D maybe TRBD2 (5 bases). With 4 bases removed from V and 8 bases from J, the gap between germline ends came to 15 bases. Germline CDR1 is LGHNT and CDR2 is FRNRAP. The CDR3 is 14 residues long. Here the CDR3 reads CASGSLRTGDEQFF. CDR3 nucleotides: TGTGCTAGTGGTTCGCTAAGGACTGGGGATGAGCAGTTCTTC.

This clone came up once. The chain links TRBV6-1 to TRBJ2-1; weak D call: TRBD1 (6 bases). CDR1 and CDR2 (germline): MNHNS, SASEGT. The CDR3 is 15 amino acids. The ends were cut back, 2 bases at V and 1 base at J, with 9 bases in the middle. CDR3 nucleotide sequence: TGTGCCAGCAGTGAAATGGGGGCGTCCTACAATGAGCAGTTCTTC. Residues: CASSEMGASYNEQFF.

The J gene is TRBJ1-4, the V gene TRBV19; 7 bases fit TRBD1. The CDR3 covers 16 residues. Germline V lookup: CDR1 LNHDA, CDR2 SQIVND (reference sequence). The V and J ends lost 8 bases and 2 bases, in that order; junction bases with no gene match: 11. The CDR3 here is CASGPGVRGTNEKLFF. For the CDR3, the DNA is TGTGCCAGTGGTCCCGGTGTCAGGGGGACTAATGAAAAACTGTTTTTT.

The rearrangement joins TRBV7-2 to TRBJ1-2; TRBD1 matches at 9 bases. Unmatched junction bases numbered 17, after V lost 5 bases and J lost 7 bases. This CDR3 is built from 17 residues. Germline CDR1 is SGHTA and CDR2 is FQGNSA. The DNA of the CDR3 is TGTGCCAGCAGCCCGAGCGCCGTACAGGGGGCGTTTGGTGGCTACACCTTC. This sequence encodes CASSPSAVQGAFGGYTF.

Note on this clone: A junction end diverges from the germline sequence, so it may reflect a read error. V usage is TRBV5-1 and J usage is TRBJ1-4; 7 bases line up with TRBD1. Germline CDR1 is SGHRS and CDR2 is YFSETQ. The CDR3 totals 14 residues. The CDR3 protein is CAGSLTTGNGKLFF. DNA for the CDR3: TGCGCCGGCAGCTTAACGACAGGGAATGGAAAACTGTTTTTT.

The rearrangement uses TRBV4-1 and TRBJ2-7; 10 bases match TRBD2. The CDR3 length is 17 residues. The germline V gene encodes CDR1 MGHRA and CDR2 YSYEKL. After removal of 1 base from V and 6 bases from J, the junction contained 12 bases not matched to a gene. CDR3 amino acids: CASSQVLAGRREGEQYF. As DNA, the CDR3 is TGCGCCAGCAGCCAAGTACTAGCGGGACGGAGGGAGGGCGAGCAGTACTTC.

The chain uses TRBV5-1 and TRBJ2-5; tentatively, D is TRBD2 (5 bases). The CDR3 is 16 residues long. CDR1 is SGHRS and CDR2 is YFSETQ in the germline V gene. V was pared by 0 bases and J by 4 bases, with 16 bases between. The CDR3 reads CASSLEDGYEGETQYF. In DNA form, the CDR3 reads TGCGCCAGCAGCTTGGAGGACGGATATGAGGGAGAGACCCAGTACTTC.

The rearrangement joins TRBV6-6 to TRBJ2-3, with 8 bases lining up with TRBD1. In germline, CDR1 is MNHNY, CDR2 SVGAGI (reference sequence). Trimming took 8 bases from V and 6 from J; bases not matched to a gene: 4. This CDR3 spans 12 amino acids. CDR3 region: CASGQGADTQYF. In DNA, the CDR3 is TGTGCCAGCGGCCAGGGGGCCGATACGCAGTATTTT.

The chain has TRBV27 and TRBJ2-3, with 7 positions matching TRBD2. From germline, CDR1 is MNHEY and CDR2 SMNVEV (reference sequence). This CDR3 contains 14 residues. Unmatched junction bases numbered 5, after V lost 6 bases and J lost 2 bases. CDR3 DNA sequence: TGTGCCAGCAGCCCTAGCGGTCACACAGATACGCAGTATTTT. Its protein is CASSPSGHTDTQYF.

The chain joins TRBV15 to TRBJ2-7; D not certain. Trimming removed 0 bases from V and 4 bases from J, with 13 bases in between. Germline CDR1 LNHNV, CDR2 YYDKDF (reference sequence). The CDR3 is made up of 15 amino acids. The CDR3 bases are TGTGCCACCAGCAGAGAGAAGGTCAGAACTTACGAGCAGTACTTC. Its protein product is CATSREKVRTYEQYF.

This sequence joins TRBV5-1 and TRBJ1-1; D gene ambiguous. Germline V gene lookup returns CDR1 SGHRS and CDR2 YFSETQ. The CDR3 covers 15 residues. V was cut by 0 bases and J by 1 base, with 10 bases left in between. Written as DNA, the CDR3 is TGCGCCAGCAGCTTGGAAGGGAATAGGAACACTGAAGCTTTCTTT. As protein: CASSLEGNRNTEAFF.

The rearrangement links TRBV4-2 to TRBJ2-3; 8 bases line up with TRBD2. The CDR3 consists of 15 residues. Germline CDR1 LGHNA, CDR2 YNFKEQ. Trimming took 4 bases from V and 4 from J; bases not matched to a gene: 7. The CDR3 DNA sequence: TGTGCCAGCAGCCCAATAGCGCGGGGGGCAGATACGCAGTATTTT. Translated, it gives CASSPIARGADTQYF.